This TCR beta chain was captured by sequencing in a study of OX40 agonist ivuxolimab in advanced cancers. The CDR3 runs to 17 residues. Germline values: CDR1 SQVTM, CDR2 ANQGSEA. The junction had 8 bases not matched to a gene; V was cut back by 3 bases and J by 2 bases. Sequencing was performed with immunoSEQ multiplex PCR; in TCRdb, only in-frame clones are kept and a portion is missing. The profile shows tens of thousands of clones, approximately 90% of them singletons. The sequence was collected from an adult with an advanced solid tumor such as melanoma, head and neck, liver or kidney cancer. The sample was CD4+ or CD8+ T cells sorted from blood, taken in a trial of the OX40 agonist ivuxolimab. The V and J genes are TRBV29-1 and TRBJ2-3, with 13 bases matching TRBD2. The CDR3 reads CSVDLFGTSGNTDTQYF. CDR3 DNA sequence: TGCAGCGTTGATTTGTTTGGGACTAGCGGGAACACAGATACGCAGTATTTT.